This T cell receptor beta chain comes out of a study of T cell changes during pregnancy in multiple sclerosis. Per the germline V gene, CDR1 is MNHNS and CDR2 is SASEGT. The germline V and J ends were trimmed by 6 bases and 1 base, with 9 bases remaining between them. This CDR3 comprises 13 residues. Libraries were prepared by immunoSEQ multiplex PCR; TCRdb keeps only in-frame clonotypes and omits some of them. The sample includes 65,000 to 90,000 clones, about 89% seen only once; the top ten take roughly 3.5%. The gene calls are TRBV6-1 and TRBJ1-1; D remains unclear. Specimen: PBMCs, collected in the first trimester of pregnancy. The clonotype comes from a female donor in good health, serving as a control in a pregnancy study. Some clones in this sample may be carry-over from other donors' samples. The CDR3 is CASSGLGNTEAFF. The CDR3 DNA reads TGTGCCAGCAGCGGACTGGGGAACACTGAAGCTTTCTTT.